This passage covers 6 T cell receptor beta chains from one sample sequenced in a study of T cell repertoires in cytomegalovirus infection. MiXCR, applied by TCRdb to the reads, yields one record per CDR3 protein. The sample holds around 300,000 distinct CDR3 sequences; 22% are singletons and the top ten take roughly 19%. Antigens for these TCRs are unknown. The starting material was cultured PBMCs, obtained from culture after CMV antigen stimulation. All receptors come from a human donor in good health (CMV status not recorded). Some clones in this sample may be carry-over from other donors' samples.

This clonotype was seen repeatedly, ten times or more. The rearrangement joins TRBV7-2 to TRBJ2-2; weak D call: TRBD2 (6 bases). Trimming shortened V by 5 bases and J by 0 bases, and 22 bases separated the two germline ends. Germline CDR1 SGHTA, CDR2 FQGNSA. The CDR3 is 19 residues long. CDR3 loop: CASSPTLGTPRANTGELFF. DNA of the CDR3: TGTGCCAGCAGCCCGACGTTGGGGACTCCGCGCGCGAACACCGGGGAGCTGTTTTTT.

The chain employs TRBV6-2 or TRBV6-3 and TRBJ2-5; D unclear. The CDR3 consists of 15 residues. Trimming removed 5 bases at V and 7 bases at J, with 20 bases between. From germline, CDR1 is MNHEY and CDR2 SVGEGT. The CDR3 loop reads CASSPQSSSLGTQYF. The CDR3 DNA follows: TGTGCCAGCAGTCCCCAGTCGTCTAGTTTAGGGACCCAGTACTTC.

The chain is built from TRBV6-2 or TRBV6-3 and TRBJ2-7, with 11 bases lining up with TRBD1. V lost 6 bases and J lost 3; bases outside the gene matches: 7. Per germline, CDR1 MNHEY and CDR2 SVGEGT. This CDR3 is 15 amino acids long. The CDR3 reads CASREDRGRSYEQYF. In nucleotides, the CDR3 is TGTGCCAGCAGGGAGGACAGGGGGCGAAGCTACGAGCAGTACTTC.

This chain uses TRBV10-3 with TRBJ1-1; D remains ambiguous. Germline CDR1 reads ENHRY; CDR2 reads SYGVKD. V was clipped by 1 base and J by 3 bases, with 3 bases between them. CDR3 length: 12 residues. The CDR3 here is CAISELHTEAFF. In DNA, the CDR3 is TGTGCCATCAGTGAGTTGCACACTGAAGCTTTCTTT.

The chain has TRBV30 and TRBJ2-3; D uncertain. Germline V gene sequence: CDR1 GTSNPN, CDR2 SVGIG (reference sequence). The CDR3 loop spans 15 amino acids. V was pared by 5 bases and J by 2 bases, with 17 bases between. The chain's CDR3 is CAWSLDARNTDTQYF. The CDR3 DNA reads TGTGCCTGGTCCTTGGACGCTCGGAACACAGATACGCAGTATTTT.

A word on this clonotype: The junction does not match germline at one end; this may be a read error. CDR3 amino acids: CAINEREAKGTDTQYF. The CDR3 nucleotides are TGTGCCATCAATGAGCGGGAGGCCAAAGGAACAGATACGCAGTATTTT. The rearrangement joins TRBV10-3 to TRBJ2-3; 9 nucleotides line up with TRBD2. The CDR3 is made up of 16 amino acids. Looked up from germline, CDR1 is ENHRY and CDR2 is SYGVKD.